This is a list of T cell receptor beta chains from one sample in a study of beta chain features in type 1 diabetes. Sequencing was performed with immunoSEQ multiplex PCR; in TCRdb, only in-frame clones are kept and a portion is missing. The sample contains about 240,000 clones, 25% to 30% of which appear only once. The material sequenced was central memory CD4+ T cells from blood. These TCRs come from a man aged 30 to 39 in good health. Both conserved end residues are part of each CDR3. A D gene is named only where the DNA matches it firmly. Clone size is not always given. Where it is, it says once, few, many or a class for expanded clones.

many,TRBV5-4,TRBJ2-3,TRBD1,TGTGCCAGCAGACAAGACAGGGGTCCAGATACGCAGTATTTT,CASRQDRGPDTQYF
few,TRBV4-3,TRBJ2-4,NA,TGCGCCAGCAGCCAAGAAGCAACCGTAAACATTCAGTACTTC,CASSQEATVNIQYF
few,TRBV9,TRBJ1-4,NA,TGTGCCAGCAGCGTAACACAGATTAATGAAAAACTGTTTTTT,CASSVTQINEKLFF
NA,TRBV6-6,TRBJ2-3,NA,TGTGCCAGCAGTTACCCGGGCACAGATACGCAGTATTTT,CASSYPGTDTQYF
few,TRBV15,TRBJ1-5,NA,TGTGCCACCTCTATCCAGGGCTATCAGCCCCAGCATTTT,CATSIQGYQPQHF
NA,TRBV5-1,TRBJ2-3,TRBD2,TGCGCCAGCAGCGGCGGACTAGCGGGGGGCACAGATACGCAGTATTTT,CASSGGLAGGTDTQYF
NA,TRBV29-1,TRBJ1-2,TRBD1,TGCAGCGGACAGGGGGCTACTGGCTACACCTTC,CSGQGATGYTF
NA,TRBV7-2,TRBJ2-7,NA,TGTGCCAGCAGCTTTAGCGGCTCATTTAGGGAGCAGTACTTC,CASSFSGSFREQYF
NA,TRBV18,TRBJ2-2,TRBD1,TGTGCCAGCTCACCACCGAATCGTTGGACAGGGATCACCGGGGAGCTGTTTTTT,CASSPPNRWTGITGELFF
NA,TRBV6-7,TRBJ2-1,NA,TGTGCCAGCAGTTACGGCGGCCAGACTTACAATGAGCAGTTCTTC,CASSYGGQTYNEQFF
NA,TRBV6-5,TRBJ2-1,NA,TGTGCCAGCAGCCGGGGCAATGAGCAGTTCTTC,CASSRGNEQFF
NA,TRBV15,TRBJ2-7,NA,TGTGCCACCAGCAGACAAACAGGGACCTACGAGCAGTACTTC,CATSRQTGTYEQYF
few,TRBV18,TRBJ2-3,NA,TGTGCCAGCTCACCAGTGAAAGATACGCAGTATTTT,CASSPVKDTQYF
NA,TRBV6-6,TRBJ1-2,NA,TGTGCCAGCAGTCATCAGACGGTTGGCTACACCTTC,CASSHQTVGYTF
NA,TRBV9,TRBJ2-1,NA,TGTGCCAGCAGCCCAAGACAGGCCAGCTCCTACAATGAGCAGTTCTTC,CASSPRQASSYNEQFF
few,TRBV18,TRBJ2-5,NA,TGTGCCAGCTCACCACCAGACAGGCTCCAAGAGACCCAGTACTTC,CASSPPDRLQETQYF
few,TRBV27,TRBJ2-5,TRBD2,TGTGCCAGCAGATCTGAGCGGGGTCGAGAGACCCAGTACTTC,CASRSERGRETQYF
NA,TRBV27,TRBJ2-7,TRBD1,TGTGCCAGCAGTATGCTACAGGGGGGCTACGAGCAGTACTTC,CASSMLQGGYEQYF
few,TRBV21-1,TRBJ2-1,NA,TGTGCCAGCAGCAAAAGTCAGGGGACTAGCATCGATAATGAGCAGTTCTTC,CASSKSQGTSIDNEQFF
NA,TRBV4-2,TRBJ2-5,NA,TGTGCCAGCAGGTCGAGCGGCCAAGAGACCCAGTACTTC,CASRSSGQETQYF
few,TRBV6-1,TRBJ1-6,NA,TGTGCCAGCAGTGCCGCCGGTTCACCCCTCCACTTT,CASSAAGSPLHF
few,TRBV5-6,TRBJ2-5,NA,TGTGCCAGCAGCTTTTCTGGGGGACAAGAGACCCAGTACTTC,CASSFSGGQETQYF
NA,TRBV4-3,TRBJ2-1,NA,TGCGCCAGCAGCCAAGCAGCCACCTACAATGAGCAGTTCTTC,CASSQAATYNEQFF
few,TRBV29-1,TRBJ1-4,NA,TGCAGCACCCGGGGGCGAGAAAAACTGTTTTTT,CSTRGREKLFF
few,TRBV5-6,TRBJ2-4,TRBD1,TGTGCCAGCAGTACCGGGACAGGGGAAGGAAACATTCAGTACTTC,CASSTGTGEGNIQYF
NA,TRBV7-9,TRBJ1-6,NA,TGTGCCAGCAGCACCTCTTCAACCCTCCACTTT,CASSTSSTLHF
once,TRBV5-6,TRBJ2-7,NA,TGTGCCAGCAGCTTTGGGCACAGAGCCTACGAGCAGTACTTC,CASSFGHRAYEQYF
few,TRBV20-1,TRBJ2-7,NA,TGCAGTGCTGACCCCTACGAGCAGTACTTC,CSADPYEQYF
few,TRBV28,TRBJ2-7,NA,TGTGCCCACAAACCGGGTAGCTCCTACGAGCAGTACTTC,CAHKPGSSYEQYF
few,TRBV7-2,TRBJ2-5,NA,TGTGCCAGCAGCCTTCAATACAGGTTGGAGCAAGAGACCCAGTACTTC,CASSLQYRLEQETQYF
NA,TRBV29-1,TRBJ1-1,NA,TGCAGCGTTGACCAGAACGGGATTGAAGCTTTCTTT,CSVDQNGIEAFF
NA,TRBV5-1,TRBJ2-1,NA,TGCGCCAGCGGCCTGGGGCCCTACAATGAGCAGTTCTTC,CASGLGPYNEQFF
NA,TRBV7-9,TRBJ2-5,NA,TGTGCCAGCAGCTTAGCGGGGGGACACCAAGAGACCCAGTACTTC,CASSLAGGHQETQYF
few,TRBV29-1,TRBJ1-2,NA,TGCAGCGCCTCCTCTGGGGGCGGCTATGGCTACACCTTC,CSASSGGGYGYTF
NA,TRBV20-1,TRBJ2-7,NA,TGCAGTGCCCCTCCTTGGTACTTC,CSAPPWYF
NA,TRBV15,TRBJ2-5,NA,TGTGCCACCAGCAGAGCCTACCAAGAGACCCAGTACTTC,CATSRAYQETQYF
NA,TRBV7-7,TRBJ2-1,NA,TGTGCCAGCAGCCCGGGAAGGGGCAATGAGCAGTTCTTC,CASSPGRGNEQFF
few,TRBV9,TRBJ1-1,NA,TGTGCCAGCACCGCGCAACAGAACACTGAAGCTTTCTTT,CASTAQQNTEAFF
NA,TRBV9,TRBJ1-5,TRBD1,TGTGCCAGCAGCAAGACAGGGGGCGGACAGCCCCAGCATTTT,CASSKTGGGQPQHF
few,TRBV29-1,TRBJ2-3,TRBD2,TGCAGCGTTGAAACGTCGTCGGGACTAGCGGGAGGAGATACGCAGTATTTT,CSVETSSGLAGGDTQYF
once,TRBV5-4,TRBJ2-7,TRBD1,TGTGCCAGCAGCCCGACAGGGGGCTACGAGCAGTACTTC,CASSPTGGYEQYF
NA,TRBV9,TRBJ2-5,NA,TGTGCCAGCAGCGTCGGCTCGATATTTCAAGAGACCCAGTACTTC,CASSVGSIFQETQYF
NA,TRBV7-6,TRBJ2-3,NA,TGTGCCAGCAGTCCTCAAAGGGGGACAGATACGCAGTATTTT,CASSPQRGTDTQYF
NA,TRBV5-4,TRBJ2-6,TRBD1,TGTGCCAGCAGCCCAGCCGGGACAGGGTTATCTGGGGCCAACGTCCTGACTTTC,CASSPAGTGLSGANVLTF
NA,TRBV4-3,TRBJ2-4,NA,TGCGCCAGCAGCCAAGATCGGGGATTTCAGTACTTC,CASSQDRGFQYF
few,TRBV7-2,TRBJ2-7,NA,TGTGCCAGCCAGAGCTTGGAGAACAGGGACTCCTACGAGCAGTACTTC,CASQSLENRDSYEQYF
NA,TRBV18,TRBJ1-1,NA,TGTGCCAGCTTACGGGCGGCGAACACTGAAGCTTTCTTT,CASLRAANTEAFF
NA,TRBV6-1,TRBJ2-5,NA,TGTGCCAGCAGTGATGGAGGGGGCATTAAAGAGACCCAGTACTTC,CASSDGGGIKETQYF
few,TRBV4-1,TRBJ2-5,TRBD1,TGCGCCAGCAGCCAAGATCAGCGACAGGGCGTAGAGACCCAGTACTTC,CASSQDQRQGVETQYF
NA,TRBV5-1,TRBJ2-5,NA,TGCGCCAGCAGCTTCGATGACACAGGGTTTGGTACCCAGTACTTC,CASSFDDTGFGTQYF